This TCR beta chain was captured in a study of blood T cell repertoires in COVID-19. Assay: immunoSEQ multiplex PCR; the TCRdb copy retains only in-frame clones and omits some. In the table there are about 60,000 clones, roughly 90% of which are singletons. The germline V gene encodes CDR1 SNHLY and CDR2 FYNNEI. V was pared by 7 bases and J by 4 bases, with 9 bases between. This CDR3 comprises 12 residues. The chain couples TRBV2 to TRBJ2-3; weak D call: TRBD1 (5 bases). This receptor was obtained from a human donor with acute or convalescent COVID-19. The donor label of this sample is uncertain. Sequencing was carried out using peripheral blood. CDR3 sequence: CASNQGSDTQYF. The DNA of the CDR3 is TGTGCCAGCAATCAGGGATCAGATACGCAGTATTTT.